This passage covers 31 T cell receptor beta chains from one sample sequenced in a study of cytomegalovirus exposure and HLA in healthy donors. The PCR used 60 Vbeta and 13 Jbeta primers. Profiling relied on immunoSEQ multiplex PCR, and the TCRdb table lists in-frame clones only, not all of them. The table records 150,000 to 200,000 clones, over 75% of them present only once. Input material: PBMCs. The source is a man between 18 and 35 years old in good health and CMV-seronegative.

The chain joins TRBV28 to TRBJ1-2; D is perhaps TRBD1 (6 bases). The CDR3 has 15 amino acids. The V and J ends lost 0 bases and 2 bases respectively, with 10 bases between them. Per germline, CDR1 MDHEN and CDR2 SYDVKM. In DNA form, the CDR3 reads TGTGCCAGCAGTTTATGGGGACAAACAAACTATGGCTACACCTTC. Amino acids: CASSLWGQTNYGYTF.

As regards this clone: Germline is not matched at one junction end, which may reflect a read error. The chain has TRBV7-9 and TRBJ2-2, with TRBD2 identical over 7 bases. The CDR3 spans 15 residues. In germline, CDR1 is SEHNR, CDR2 FQNEAQ (reference sequence). CDR3 DNA: TGTTCCAGCAGCTCCGGGACTATCAACACCGGGGAGCTGTTTTTT. Translated: CSSSSGTINTGELFF. Using reference TRBV7-9 and TRBJ2-2 for the parts outside the CDR3, the full variable domain is DTGVSQNPRHKITKRGQNVTFRCDPISEHNRLYWYRQTLGQGPEFLTYFQNEAQLEKSRLLSDRFSAERPKGSFSTLEIQRTEQGDSAMYLCSSSSGTINTGELFFGEGSRLTVL.

V usage is TRBV4-3 and J usage is TRBJ2-7, with 14 bases identical to TRBD2. The CDR3 runs to 18 residues. The germline V gene encodes CDR1 LGHNA and CDR2 YSLEER. The ends lost 2 bases at V and 2 bases at J; junction bases unmatched: 8. CDR3 amino acids: CASSQQGLAGGYPYEQYF. The CDR3 DNA sequence: TGCGCCAGCAGCCAACAAGGACTAGCGGGGGGATACCCCTACGAGCAGTACTTC.

The chain has TRBV5-3 and TRBJ1-1; D gene unclear. TRBV5-3 is sorted into the ORF group, with uncertain function. V was pared by 7 bases and J by 6 bases, with 16 bases between. The CDR3 loop spans 13 amino acids. The CDR3 reads CARGEVRMAEAFF. Here the CDR3 DNA reads TGTGCCAGAGGAGAGGTTAGGATGGCTGAAGCTTTCTTT.

This rearrangement joins TRBV6-5 to TRBJ1-2, with D perhaps matching TRBD1 (6 bases). The length of the CDR3 is 14 residues. Trimming cost V 4 bases and J 4 bases, with 13 bases left between them. The germline V gene encodes CDR1 MNHEY and CDR2 SVGAGI. The CDR3 DNA reads TGTGCCAGCAGTTCCCAGGGAGGGGGCTATGGCTACACCTTC. Translating it yields CASSSQGGGYGYTF.

The chain carries TRBV9 and TRBJ1-2; 7 positions agree with TRBD1. V lost 3 bases to trimming and J lost 0 bases; unmatched junction nucleotides: 5. Per the germline V gene, CDR1 is SGDLS and CDR2 is YYNGEE. The CDR3 contains 15 residues. As DNA, the CDR3 is TGTGCCAGCAGCGCAAGGACAGGCCCTAACTATGGCTACACCTTC. It yields the protein CASSARTGPNYGYTF.

This clone was counted between two and nine times. The CDR3 region has the DNA TGTGCCAGCAGCGAACAGGGATGGTACACTGAAGCTTTCTTT. Residues: CASSEQGWYTEAFF. The chain combines TRBV5-6 with TRBJ1-1; perhaps TRBD1 as D (6 bases). V gave up 4 bases and J gave up 3 bases, with 13 bases separating them. The germline gives CDR1 SGHDT, CDR2 YYEEEE. The CDR3 covers 14 residues.

The J gene is TRBJ2-5, the V gene TRBV28, with TRBD2 identical over 7 bases. Germline CDR1 reads MDHEN; CDR2 reads SYDVKM. With 3 bases clipped from V and 4 bases from J, the junction kept 14 bases outside the gene matches. The CDR3 is 17 amino acids. The CDR3 spells CASSFPRLTGGRETQYF. CDR3 nucleotides: TGTGCCAGCAGTTTCCCCCGTCTAACGGGGGGTCGAGAGACCCAGTACTTC.

Comment on this clone: One junction end does not reproduce the germline sequence, and a read error may be involved. The V call is TRBV9, the J call TRBJ2-1; perhaps TRBD1 as D (6 bases). Germline CDR1 is SGDLS and CDR2 is YYNGEE. The CDR3 is made up of 14 amino acids. For the CDR3, the DNA is TGTGCCAGCAGCGTAGAAGTTCGGGACAATGGGCAGTTCTTC. It is translated as CASSVEVRDNGQFF.

This clone was seen a single time. The chain combines TRBV2 with TRBJ1-4, with TRBD1 matching over 7 bases. Germline V gene data show CDR1 as SNHLY and CDR2 as FYNNEI. This CDR3 comprises 14 residues. The J segment lost 3 bases and the V segment lost 4 bases, leaving 2 bases of the junction unmatched. In DNA, the CDR3 is TGTGCCAGCAGTGTGGGACAGCCTAATGAAAAACTGTTTTTT. As protein: CASSVGQPNEKLFF.

The chain uses TRBV6-1 and TRBJ1-2; D call uncertain. Trimming cost V 4 bases and J 0 bases, with 3 bases left between them. CDR1 is MNHNS, CDR2 SASEGT, per germline. CDR3 length equals 12 residues. CDR3 in amino acids: CASSVANYGYTF. CDR3 DNA: TGTGCCAGCAGTGTAGCTAACTATGGCTACACCTTC.

This chain uses TRBV28 with TRBJ1-5; D possibly corresponds to TRBD1 (6 bases). CDR3 length: 14 residues. Germline V lookup: CDR1 MDHEN, CDR2 SYDVKM. The ends were cut back, 8 bases at V and 4 bases at J, with 15 bases in the middle. The CDR3 here is CASSGTNFNQPQHF. DNA of the CDR3: TGTGCCAGCTCCGGGACAAATTTTAATCAGCCCCAGCATTTT.

This clone has just a few counts. The rearrangement uses TRBV7-2 and TRBJ1-1; a possible D gene is TRBD1 (5 bases). The CDR3 runs to 14 residues. The germline V and J ends were trimmed by 6 bases and 1 base, with 12 bases remaining between them. Germline loops: CDR1 SGHTA, CDR2 FQGNSA. The DNA for the CDR3 is TGTGCCAGCAGTTCCCCCACAGGGAACACTGAAGCTTTCTTT. Its translation is CASSSPTGNTEAFF. Variable domain in full (rest from reference TRBV7-2 and TRBJ1-1): GAGVSQSPSNKVTEKGKDVELRCDPISGHTALYWYRQSLGQGLEFLIYFQGNSAPDKSGLPSDRFSAERTGGSVSTLTIQRTQQEDSAVYLCASSSPTGNTEAFFGQGTRLTVV.

The rearrangement uses TRBV30 and TRBJ1-1; the D is unclear. Germline CDR1 GTSNPN, CDR2 SVGIG (reference sequence). Trimming left V 0 bases short and J 0 bases short, with 11 bases between. The CDR3 spans 15 residues. The CDR3 here is CAWSVFPDMNTEAFF. DNA of the CDR3: TGTGCCTGGAGTGTTTTCCCCGACATGAACACTGAAGCTTTCTTT. The entire variable domain, with the rest obtained from reference TRBV30 and TRBJ1-1, is as follows: SQTIHQWPATLVQPVGSPLSLECTVEGTSNPNLYWYRQAAGRGLQLLFYSVGIGQISSEVPQNLSASRPQDRQFILSSKKLLLSDSGFYLCAWSVFPDMNTEAFFGQGTRLTVV.

The chain has TRBV27 and TRBJ2-7; 8 bases match TRBD2. The germline gives CDR1 MNHEY, CDR2 SMNVEV (reference sequence). There are 13 residues in the CDR3. Trimming took 5 bases from V and 3 from J; bases not matched to a gene: 3. CDR3 region: CASSPGGGYEQYF. The CDR3 DNA is TGTGCCAGCAGTCCGGGGGGGGGCTACGAGCAGTACTTC.

This clone was observed a single time. V gene TRBV4-3 combines with J gene TRBJ1-5; D gene ambiguous. V lost 0 bases, J lost 1 base, and 7 bases lay in between. Germline V gene data show CDR1 as LGHNA and CDR2 as YSLEER. The CDR3 is 15 residues long. CDR3 region: CASSQDPLSNQPQHF. The CDR3 DNA is TGCGCCAGCAGCCAAGATCCATTGAGCAATCAGCCCCAGCATTTT.

The rearrangement uses TRBV9 and TRBJ1-1; D not resolved. Trimming left V 6 bases short and J 0 bases short, with 6 bases between. This CDR3 spans 12 amino acids. CDR1 is SGDLS and CDR2 is YYNGEE in the germline V gene. CDR3 protein: CASTPLNTEAFF. The CDR3 bases are TGTGCCAGCACCCCTTTGAACACTGAAGCTTTCTTT.

The rearrangement links TRBV4-3 to TRBJ2-3, with 7 bases that match TRBD1. Trimming took 0 bases from V and 5 from J; bases not matched to a gene: 8. This CDR3 is 16 amino acids long. Looked up from germline, CDR1 is LGHNA and CDR2 is YSLEER. The CDR3 DNA reads as TGCGCCAGCAGCCAAGAGACAGGGACGTTTCAAGATACGCAGTATTTT. It yields the protein CASSQETGTFQDTQYF.

J is TRBJ1-1 and V is TRBV19; 7 bases fit TRBD1. Looked up from germline, CDR1 is LNHDA and CDR2 is SQIVND (reference sequence). The CDR3 consists of 17 residues. Trimming took 3 bases from V and 1 from J; bases not matched to a gene: 11. CDR3: CASSIPPRQGGNTEAFF. Here the CDR3 DNA reads TGTGCCAGTAGTATTCCCCCCCGACAGGGTGGGAACACTGAAGCTTTCTTT. The entire variable domain, with the rest obtained from reference TRBV19 and TRBJ1-1, is as follows: DGGITQSPKYLFRKEGQNVTLSCEQNLNHDAMYWYRQDPGQGLRLIYYSQIVNDFQKGDIAEGYSVSREKKESFPLTVTSAQKNPTAFYLCASSIPPRQGGNTEAFFGQGTRLTVV.

V is TRBV28 and J is TRBJ1-5; TRBD1 matches at 8 bases. The V and J ends lost 5 bases and 6 bases, in that order; junction bases with no gene match: 6. The CDR3 has 14 residues. Germline CDR1 is MDHEN and CDR2 is SYDVKM. CDR3 region: CASSRSGGRQPQHF. The CDR3 bases are TGTGCCAGCAGTAGATCAGGGGGCCGTCAGCCCCAGCATTTT.

This chain links TRBV5-1 with TRBJ2-5; 7 bases are a match to TRBD1. This CDR3 contains 14 residues. V dropped 4 bases and J dropped 3; count of bases not matched to a gene: 6. Germline CDR1 reads SGHRS; CDR2 reads YFSETQ. CDR3: CASSRVDREETQYF. The DNA for the CDR3 is TGCGCCAGCAGCCGGGTCGACAGGGAAGAGACCCAGTACTTC.

This chain connects TRBV4-2 to TRBJ1-5; 9 bases agree with TRBD1. Germline assignment: CDR1 LGHNA and CDR2 YNFKEQ. V was pared by 0 bases and J by 6 bases, with 6 bases of the junction left unmatched. This CDR3 contains 16 residues. CDR3 amino acids: CASSQEAGQGFQPQHF. CDR3 DNA sequence: TGTGCCAGCAGCCAAGAAGCGGGACAGGGTTTTCAGCCCCAGCATTTT.

The rearrangement joins TRBV19 to TRBJ1-4; weak D call: TRBD1 (6 bases). Per the germline V gene, CDR1 is LNHDA and CDR2 is SQIVND (reference sequence). V lost 0 bases and J lost 5, with 28 bases in between. This CDR3 contains 21 residues. CDR3 in DNA: TGTGCCAGTAGTATAGATCCCTTACGGGTCGAAGAGACAGGCATGAATGAAAAACTGTTTTTT. Translating it yields CASSIDPLRVEETGMNEKLFF.

Regarding this clone: The sample has other DNA sequences that encode this CDR3 too. This chain uses TRBV18 with TRBJ1-5; D gene unclear. This CDR3 spans 13 amino acids. CDR1 and CDR2 from the germline V gene are KGHSH and LQKENI. V gave up 2 bases and J gave up 4 bases, with 6 bases separating them. This CDR3 is CASSPGGNQPQHF. CDR3 DNA sequence: TGTGCCAGCTCACCAGGAGGAAATCAGCCCCAGCATTTT.

Only a few counts were recorded for this clone. J is TRBJ1-1 and V is TRBV7-9, with TRBD1 identical over 9 bases. Germline V lookup: CDR1 SEHNR, CDR2 FQNEAQ (reference sequence). The CDR3 extends over 16 amino acids. The V gene end was trimmed by 4 bases and the J gene end by 4 bases; junction bases not matched to a gene: 10. CDR3 nucleotides: TGTGCCAGCAGCTCGCTTTCCGGGACAGGGTCCACTGAAGCTTTCTTT. It encodes CASSSLSGTGSTEAFF.

The chain is built from TRBV7-9 and TRBJ2-3, with D maybe TRBD2 (7 bases). CDR3 length: 15 amino acids. The V gene's germline CDR1 is SEHNR and CDR2 FQNEAQ (reference sequence). V dropped 10 bases and J dropped 4 bases, with 21 bases sitting between them. CDR3 coding DNA: TGTGCCACCGTGAATGGGGGGGCCGTTTCAGATACGCAGTATTTT. Residues: CATVNGGAVSDTQYF. The whole variable domain, remainder taken from reference TRBV7-9 and TRBJ2-3, is DTGVSQNPRHKITKRGQNVTFRCDPISEHNRLYWYRQTLGQGPEFLTYFQNEAQLEKSRLLSDRFSAERPKGSFSTLEIQRTEQGDSAMYLCATVNGGAVSDTQYFGPGTRLTVL.

The V and J genes are TRBV29-1 and TRBJ2-5; 12 nucleotides agree with TRBD1. There are 14 residues in the CDR3. The trim removed 4 bases at V and 5 bases at J, leaving 5 bases unmatched. Germline CDR1 and CDR2: SQVTM and ANQGSEA. CDR3 in DNA: TGCAGCGTTGGTGGGACAGGGGGCGCGGAGACCCAGTACTTC. It translates to CSVGGTGGAETQYF.

V usage is TRBV4-1 and J usage is TRBJ2-2, with 11 bases aligning to TRBD2. The V segment lost 4 bases and the J segment 1 base; nucleotides outside the gene matches: 8. Germline V lookup: CDR1 MGHRA, CDR2 YSYEKL. CDR3 size: 18 residues. The CDR3 DNA sequence: TGCGCCAGCAGCCCATTGACTAGCGGGGCACTGAACACCGGGGAGCTGTTTTTT. This gives the protein CASSPLTSGALNTGELFF.

The rearrangement uses TRBV9 and TRBJ2-3; 12 bases align to TRBD1. This CDR3 is built from 15 residues. The V gene's germline CDR1 is SGDLS and CDR2 YYNGEE. Germline trimming cut 4 bases from V and 6 bases from J; bases unmatched to any gene: 6. The CDR3 sequence is CASSPGQGARDTQYF. In DNA, the CDR3 is TGTGCCAGCAGCCCGGGACAGGGGGCCCGTGATACGCAGTATTTT.

The J gene is TRBJ2-7, the V gene TRBV27; perhaps TRBD1 as D (6 bases). Trimming cost V 5 bases and J 0 bases, with 14 bases left between them. The CDR3 covers 15 residues. Germline lookup yields CDR1 MNHEY and CDR2 SMNVEV (reference sequence). DNA of the CDR3: TGTGCCAGCAGTAACGGACAGCCAAGCTCCTACGAGCAGTACTTC. Residues: CASSNGQPSSYEQYF.

The rearrangement joins TRBV27 to TRBJ2-7; 10 bases match TRBD2. Per the germline V gene, CDR1 is MNHEY and CDR2 is SMNVEV (reference sequence). After removal of 2 bases from V and 6 bases from J, the junction contained 4 bases not matched to a gene. This CDR3 has 14 residues. CDR3 residues: CASSLGAGGGEQYF. The CDR3 bases are TGTGCCAGCAGTTTAGGAGCGGGAGGGGGCGAGCAGTACTTC.